The next 27 T cell receptor beta chains were all read from a single sample in a study of T cells expressing NK-cell markers. Each CDR3 protein gets one entry in TCRdb, which reprocessed the 5' RACE reads and gives no DNA. Its clone listing holds about 460,000 distinct CDR3 sequences. The sample comprised blood T cells: a sorted CD56 or NKG2C T cell subset, CD4+ or CD8+ T cells, or bulk PBMC T cells (not recorded which). These receptors all stem from a woman in her fifties or sixties in good health.

This chain uses TRBV29-1 with TRBJ1-1; TCRdb calls TRBD1, which cannot be checked without DNA. CDR1 and CDR2 from the germline V gene are SQVTM and ANQGSEA. The CDR3 is made up of 14 amino acids. The CDR3 sequence: CSVERGRRNTEAFF.

The V call is TRBV5-5, the J call TRBJ2-7; there is no DNA to check the TCRdb D call of TRBD1. The CDR3 consists of 13 residues. CDR1 and CDR2 from the germline V gene are SGHKS and YYEKEE (reference sequence). The CDR3 reads CASNPGTAREQYF. Variable domain in full (rest from reference TRBV5-5 and TRBJ2-7): DAGVTQSPTHLIKTRGQQVTLRCSPISGHKSVSWYQQVLGQGPQFIFQYYEKEERGRGNFPDRFSARQFPNYSSELNVNALLLGDSALYLCASNPGTAREQYFGPGTRLTVT.

V usage is TRBV24-1 and J usage is TRBJ1-5. The germline CDR1 and CDR2 sequences are KGHDR and SFDVKD. The CDR3 is 12 residues long. CDR3 region: CATPGLYQPQHF.

This rearrangement joins TRBV7-3 to TRBJ2-7; TCRdb selects TRBD2, and the lack of DNA leaves this call unchecked. Germline CDR1 SGHTA, CDR2 FQGTGA. The CDR3 runs to 17 residues. The CDR3 is CASSLRGSTTTRYEQYF.

J is TRBJ2-2 and V is TRBV4-1; TCRdb proposes TRBD2, but this gene call is untestable without DNA. This CDR3 comprises 21 residues. Germline V CDR1 and CDR2: MGHRA, YSYEKL. The CDR3: CASSQVRDGEGLAEYTGELFF.

The chain uses TRBV2 and TRBJ2-2; TCRdb returns TRBD2, unconfirmable since there is no DNA. Germline V gene data show CDR1 as SNHLY and CDR2 as FYNNEI. The CDR3 is 15 amino acids. The CDR3 here is CATKAMTSGAGELFF.

The V and J genes are TRBV27 and TRBJ2-6; with no DNA, the TCRdb D assignment of TRBD2 cannot be verified. The CDR3 is 18 amino acids. Looked up from germline, CDR1 is MNHEY and CDR2 is SMNVEV (reference sequence). The CDR3 reads CASSLYWTASSGANVLTF.

The chain is built from TRBV9 and TRBJ2-2; there is no DNA to check the TCRdb D call of TRBD1. The CDR3 length is 15 residues. The germline gives CDR1 SGDLS, CDR2 YYNGEE. CDR3 sequence: CASSVSGGITGELFF.

The CDR3 is CSVRDREYSPLHF. The chain has TRBV29-1 and TRBJ1-6; the D gene TCRdb calls, TRBD1, cannot be checked with no DNA. The CDR3 has 13 amino acids. Germline V gives CDR1 SQVTM, CDR2 ANQGSEA. Variable domain in full (rest from reference TRBV29-1 and TRBJ1-6): SAVISQKPSRDICQRGTSLTIQCQVDSQVTMMFWYRQQPGQSLTLIATANQGSEATYESGFVIDKFPISRPNLTFSTLTVSNMSPEDSSIYLCSVRDREYSPLHFGNGTRLTVT.

V and J are TRBV7-9 and TRBJ1-1; TCRdb indicates TRBD1, and absent DNA this call remains unverified. CDR3 length: 17 residues. Germline CDR1 and CDR2: SEHNR and FQNEAQ (reference sequence). CDR3 residues: CASSHTPQQGKGTEAFF.

The gene calls are TRBV5-1 and TRBJ2-5; TCRdb returns TRBD2, unconfirmable since there is no DNA. Germline lookup yields CDR1 SGHRS and CDR2 YFSETQ. This CDR3 region has 14 residues. CDR3: CASSRLAAIRTQYF.

J is TRBJ1-2 and V is TRBV4-1; TCRdb outputs TRBD1, but without DNA this stays unchecked. Germline CDR1 and CDR2: MGHRA and YSYEKL. The length of the CDR3 is 14 residues. The CDR3 spells CASSQEEPGGFYTF.

The CDR3 loop reads CASSQVLRGEQFF. The chain joins TRBV14 to TRBJ2-1; the D call of TRBD1 rests on TCRdb alone, since no DNA is present to check it. Germline V gives CDR1 SGHDN, CDR2 FVKESK. The CDR3 totals 13 residues. The variable domain in full, completed from reference TRBV14 and TRBJ2-1, reads EAGVTQFPSHSVIEKGQTVTLRCDPISGHDNLYWYRRVMGKEIKFLLHFVKESKQDESGMPNNRFLAERTGGTYSTLKVQPAELEDSGVYFCASSQVLRGEQFFGPGTRLTVL.

The chain joins TRBV12-3 or TRBV12-4 to TRBJ2-1. CDR3 length equals 14 residues. The CDR3 sequence is CASSLRHGNNEQFF.

This rearrangement joins TRBV12-3 or TRBV12-4 to TRBJ1-4; no DNA is available, so the TRBD1 call from TCRdb remains unchecked. This CDR3 contains 13 residues. CDR3 amino acids: CASSSRQEEKLFF.

The chain combines TRBV28 with TRBJ2-1; the TCRdb call, TRBD1, lacks DNA for checking. From germline, CDR1 is MDHEN and CDR2 SYDVKM. This CDR3 comprises 12 residues. CDR3 region: CASRRQGYEQFF.

This rearrangement joins TRBV20-1 to TRBJ2-1; TCRdb indicates TRBD1, and absent DNA this call remains unverified. Germline CDR1 is DFQATT and CDR2 is SNEGSKA (reference sequence). The CDR3 has 14 amino acids. CDR3 amino acids: CSACRQENFKEQFF.

The CDR3 here is CATQTRQGGLNEQFF. This rearrangement joins TRBV24-1 to TRBJ2-1; TCRdb's assignment of TRBD1 cannot be checked, as there is no DNA. The germline CDR1 and CDR2 sequences are KGHDR and SFDVKD. This CDR3 has 15 residues.

The chain has TRBV4-1 and TRBJ2-5; the TCRdb D gene call, TRBD1, has no DNA to confirm it. This CDR3 has 13 amino acids. The germline gives CDR1 MGHRA, CDR2 YSYEKL. CDR3 residues: CASSRGGRETQYF.

The gene calls are TRBV5-6 and TRBJ2-3; TCRdb's D call, TRBD1, is unchecked because there is no DNA. The CDR3 contains 14 residues. Germline-derived CDR1 and CDR2 are SGHDT and YYEEEE. The CDR3 sequence: CASSLSGTGFTQYF.

This rearrangement joins TRBV30 to TRBJ2-1; there is no DNA to check the TCRdb D call of TRBD2. This CDR3 is built from 17 residues. The germline V gene has CDR1 GTSNPN and CDR2 SVGIG (reference sequence). CDR3 residues: CAWSRLGASGRDNEQFF.

The rearrangement joins TRBV10-3 to TRBJ2-3. The CDR3 spans 14 residues. Germline V CDR1 and CDR2: ENHRY, SYGVKD. The CDR3 sequence is CAISESTSQRTQYF.

The J gene is TRBJ2-1, the V gene TRBV12-3 or TRBV12-4; TCRdb's assignment of TRBD2 cannot be checked, as there is no DNA. The CDR3 contains 12 residues. The CDR3 loop reads CASSPTSGSQFF.

The chain combines TRBV3-1 with TRBJ2-7; TCRdb's D call, TRBD2, is unchecked because there is no DNA. CDR3 length: 12 residues. Germline V gene lookup returns CDR1 LGHDT and CDR2 YNNKEL (reference sequence). CDR3 loop: CASSQGRNEQYF.

This chain uses TRBV20-1 with TRBJ2-7; no DNA is available, so the TRBD1 call from TCRdb remains unchecked. CDR1 and CDR2 from the germline V gene are DFQATT and SNEGSKA (reference sequence). CDR3 length: 14 amino acids. The CDR3 sequence: CSARDPAGLNEQYF.

The CDR3 reads CASSAGRMSRTSGSRDNEQFF. The chain employs TRBV5-1 and TRBJ2-1; as DNA is missing, the TRBD2 call by TCRdb cannot be tested. CDR1 and CDR2 from the germline V gene are SGHRS and YFSETQ. The CDR3 spans 21 residues.

V usage is TRBV5-6 and J usage is TRBJ2-6. The CDR3 totals 15 residues. Germline V lookup: CDR1 SGHDT, CDR2 YYEEEE. The CDR3 reads CASSPRRSGANVLTF.